These T cell receptor beta chains were read from a single sample in a study of control samples from healthy donors and cancer patients. Libraries were prepared by immunoSEQ multiplex PCR; TCRdb keeps only in-frame clonotypes and omits some of them. This repertoire shows 50,000 or so clones, 85% to 95% found once; its top ten account for roughly a quarter. What was sequenced was PBMCs. These receptors were taken from a woman between 50 and 59 years old with head and neck cancer. Each CDR3 is given with its conserved first and last residue. The D gene is left open where the match is weak. Where a row states a size, it is once, few, many or the class of an expanded clone; other rows omit it.

D gene: NA; J gene: TRBJ1-1; V gene: TRBV5-1; clone size: NA; CDR3 protein: CASSLGTVGFGAFF; CDR3 DNA: TGCGCCAGCAGCTTGGGGACAGTAGGTTTTGGGGCTTTCTTT
D gene: TRBD2; J gene: TRBJ2-6; V gene: TRBV5-4; clone size: medium-sized; CDR3 protein: CASSSRGVSGANVLTF; CDR3 DNA: TGTGCCAGCAGCTCCCGGGGGGTATCTGGGGCCAACGTCCTGACTTTC
D gene: NA; J gene: TRBJ2-7; V gene: TRBV9; clone size: NA; CDR3 protein: CASSVGRGDGYEQYF; CDR3 DNA: TGTGCCAGCAGCGTAGGTCGAGGGGACGGCTATGAGCAGTACTTC
D gene: TRBD1; J gene: TRBJ1-5; V gene: TRBV15; clone size: NA; CDR3 protein: CATSREKGQDSNQPQHF; CDR3 DNA: TGTGCCACCAGCAGAGAGAAGGGACAGGATAGCAATCAGCCCCAGCATTTT
D gene: NA; J gene: TRBJ2-7; V gene: TRBV28; clone size: NA; CDR3 protein: CASQQRDTGEYEQYF; CDR3 DNA: TGTGCCAGCCAACAACGGGACACGGGGGAATACGAGCAGTACTTC
D gene: NA; J gene: TRBJ2-1; V gene: TRBV7-9; clone size: NA; CDR3 protein: CASSLGWGESYNEQFF; CDR3 DNA: TGTGCCAGCAGCTTAGGGTGGGGTGAATCCTACAATGAGCAGTTCTTC
D gene: NA; J gene: TRBJ2-7; V gene: TRBV10-3; clone size: NA; CDR3 protein: CAISEMDSFYEQYF; CDR3 DNA: TGTGCCATCAGTGAGATGGACAGCTTCTACGAGCAGTACTTC
D gene: NA; J gene: TRBJ1-2; V gene: TRBV5-6; clone size: NA; CDR3 protein: CASSLVKGPRRYGYTF; CDR3 DNA: TGTGCCAGCAGCTTGGTTAAGGGGCCGAGAAGATATGGCTACACCTTC
D gene: TRBD2; J gene: TRBJ2-1; V gene: TRBV15; clone size: NA; CDR3 protein: CATSLLANEQFF; CDR3 DNA: TGTGCCACCAGCCTACTAGCGAATGAGCAGTTCTTC
D gene: TRBD2; J gene: TRBJ2-1; V gene: TRBV6-6; clone size: NA; CDR3 protein: CASSTGRDYNEQFF; CDR3 DNA: TGTGCCAGCAGTACGGGGAGGGACTACAATGAGCAGTTCTTC
D gene: NA; J gene: TRBJ1-1; V gene: TRBV7-9; clone size: NA; CDR3 protein: CASSLASRANTEAFF; CDR3 DNA: TGTGCCAGCAGCTTAGCGAGTAGGGCGAACACTGAAGCTTTCTTT
D gene: TRBD1; J gene: TRBJ2-4; V gene: TRBV7-2; clone size: few; CDR3 protein: CASSSGQNLAKNIQYF; CDR3 DNA: TGTGCCAGCAGCTCGGGACAGAACCTAGCCAAAAACATTCAGTACTTC
D gene: NA; J gene: TRBJ1-4; V gene: TRBV7-9; clone size: NA; CDR3 protein: CASSLEVRQLADEKLFF; CDR3 DNA: TGTGCCAGCAGCTTAGAGGTCCGACAGTTGGCAGATGAAAAACTGTTTTTT
D gene: NA; J gene: TRBJ1-2; V gene: TRBV28; clone size: NA; CDR3 protein: CASSLGGRANYGYTF; CDR3 DNA: TGTGCCAGCAGTCTCGGGGGGCGAGCTAACTATGGCTACACCTTC
D gene: TRBD2; J gene: TRBJ2-7; V gene: TRBV29-1; clone size: NA; CDR3 protein: CSASLAGPYEQYF; CDR3 DNA: TGCAGCGCCAGCCTAGCGGGTCCCTACGAGCAGTACTTC
D gene: NA; J gene: TRBJ1-4; V gene: TRBV30; clone size: once; CDR3 protein: CAWSFTVEKLFF; CDR3 DNA: TGTGCCTGGAGTTTTACAGTCGAAAAACTGTTTTTT
D gene: NA; J gene: TRBJ2-2; V gene: TRBV19; clone size: NA; CDR3 protein: CASSIFSQGGGELFF; CDR3 DNA: TGTGCCAGTAGTATCTTCAGCCAGGGTGGCGGGGAGCTGTTTTTT
D gene: NA; J gene: TRBJ1-5; V gene: TRBV4-1; clone size: NA; CDR3 protein: CASSPSDRANQPQHF; CDR3 DNA: TGCGCCAGCAGCCCTTCTGACAGAGCGAATCAGCCCCAGCATTTT
D gene: TRBD2; J gene: TRBJ2-1; V gene: TRBV11-3; clone size: NA; CDR3 protein: CASSLTSGGLDEQFF; CDR3 DNA: TGTGCCAGCAGCTTGACTAGCGGGGGTTTGGATGAGCAGTTCTTC
D gene: TRBD1; J gene: TRBJ1-5; V gene: TRBV7-2; clone size: NA; CDR3 protein: CASSLGDRGHQPQHF; CDR3 DNA: TGTGCCAGCAGCTTAGGGGACAGGGGCCATCAGCCCCAGCATTTT
D gene: NA; J gene: TRBJ2-1; V gene: TRBV19; clone size: once; CDR3 protein: CASSMGLYNEQFF; CDR3 DNA: TGTGCCAGTAGTATGGGGCTCTACAATGAGCAGTTCTTC
D gene: NA; J gene: TRBJ1-2; V gene: TRBV28; clone size: NA; CDR3 protein: CASSLARTVVLLTNYGYTF; CDR3 DNA: TGTGCCAGCAGTCTAGCCAGGACAGTAGTTTTATTAACTAACTATGGCTACACCTTC
D gene: NA; J gene: TRBJ2-3; V gene: TRBV14; clone size: NA; CDR3 protein: CASSQTVSPTDTQYF; CDR3 DNA: TGTGCCAGCAGCCAGACCGTCAGTCCCACAGATACGCAGTATTTT
D gene: TRBD1; J gene: TRBJ1-2; V gene: TRBV6-5; clone size: NA; CDR3 protein: CASSWTGGIYGYTF; CDR3 DNA: TGTGCCAGCTCTTGGACAGGGGGCATCTATGGCTACACCTTC
D gene: NA; J gene: TRBJ2-4; V gene: TRBV14; clone size: NA; CDR3 protein: CASSQERSREDIQYF; CDR3 DNA: TGTGCCAGCAGCCAAGAACGGAGCAGGGAGGACATTCAGTACTTC